This T cell receptor (beta chain) was captured by sequencing in a study of graft-versus-host responses after intestinal transplantation. About the study: Transplants were multivisceral, liver-intestinal, or isolated intestinal.

The CDR3 is made up of 15 amino acids. Trimming stripped 0 bases from V and 7 bases from J, with 16 bases between. Germline CDR1 SGDLS, CDR2 YYNGEE. General study results and limits: When patients had graft-donor T cell macrochimerism, their allografts held high graft-versus-host to host-versus-graft clonal ratios.

This clone has a single count. The target antigen is unknown. Method: immunoSEQ multiplex PCR; TCRdb's copy keeps in-frame clones and lacks some. The table records about 110,000 clones, roughly 93% of them present only once. Material: unstimulated CD8+ T cells sorted from spleen or lymph node cells, obtained before transplant. The sequence derives from a human donor who was the organ donor for an intestinal transplant. This sequence joins TRBV9 and TRBJ1-2; the D gene is possibly TRBD1 (6 bases). The DNA of the CDR3 is TGTGCCAGCAGCGTAGAAGGGGGAGGATTATTTGGCTACACCTTC. Amino acids: CASSVEGGGLFGYTF.